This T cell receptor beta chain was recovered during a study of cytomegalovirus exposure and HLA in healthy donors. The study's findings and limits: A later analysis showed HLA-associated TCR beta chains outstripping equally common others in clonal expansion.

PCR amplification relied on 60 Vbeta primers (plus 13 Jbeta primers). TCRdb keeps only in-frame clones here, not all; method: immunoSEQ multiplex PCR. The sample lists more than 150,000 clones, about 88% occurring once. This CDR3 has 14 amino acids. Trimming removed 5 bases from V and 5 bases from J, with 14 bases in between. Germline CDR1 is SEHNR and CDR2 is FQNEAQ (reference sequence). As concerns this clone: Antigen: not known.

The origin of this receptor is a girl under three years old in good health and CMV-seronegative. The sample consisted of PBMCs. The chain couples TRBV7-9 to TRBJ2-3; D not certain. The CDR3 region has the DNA TGTGCCAGCAGCCCCGATGATCTAAAAGATACGCAGTATTTT. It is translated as CASSPDDLKDTQYF. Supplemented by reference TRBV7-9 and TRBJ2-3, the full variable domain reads DTGVSQNPRHKITKRGQNVTFRCDPISEHNRLYWYRQTLGQGPEFLTYFQNEAQLEKSRLLSDRFSAERPKGSFSTLEIQRTEQGDSAMYLCASSPDDLKDTQYFGPGTRLTVL.